Listed below are T cell receptor beta chains from one sample, sequenced in a study of blood T cell repertoires in COVID-19. Assay: immunoSEQ multiplex PCR; the TCRdb copy retains only in-frame clones and omits some. Counted here are roughly 30,000 clones, 85% to 95% occurring once; the ten biggest clones make up 0.8% to 0.9%. The material sequenced was peripheral blood. All receptors derive from a woman in her 70s with COVID-19, enrolled during active disease. CDR3s leave out the opening cysteine and the closing phenylalanine or tryptophan. The D gene is left open where the match is weak. Only some rows state a clone size, as once, few, many or a class for expanded clones.

>NA|TRBJ1-2|TRBV5-4|NA
ASSPGAGGAGYGYT
>NA|TRBJ2-1|TRBV4-1|TRBD2
ASSQQGLAGVLEQF
>once|TRBJ1-5|TRBV5-1|NA
ASSLSGIGPHQPQH
>once|TRBJ2-3|TRBV7-3|TRBD2
ASSLGFTSGSSDTQY
>NA|TRBJ2-3|TRBV28|TRBD2
ASSSPGLAGAQY
>once|TRBJ2-1|TRBV18|TRBD2
ASSPSLGLAGGYNEQF
>NA|TRBJ2-1|TRBV9|TRBD2
ASSRSGRASNEQF
>once|TRBJ1-2|TRBV27|NA
ASSRWGVGEFGPGYT
>NA|TRBJ2-1|TRBV28|TRBD2
ASIVSGAYNEQF
>NA|TRBJ1-5|TRBV28|NA
ASQTDRYSNQPQH
>NA|TRBJ1-5|TRBV24-1|NA
ATSDYTNQPQH
>NA|TRBJ2-2|TRBV5-4|TRBD2
ASSIPGGSPQAGELF
>NA|TRBJ1-1|TRBV15|NA
ATSSDRNTEAF
>NA|TRBJ2-3|TRBV7-2|TRBD2
ASSLASGSFTDTQY
>NA|TRBJ2-5|TRBV2|NA
ASQGHPPETQY
>NA|TRBJ1-3|TRBV30|NA
AWSVVGLSGNTIY
>NA|TRBJ2-7|TRBV7-2|TRBD1
ASSNQGAVYEQY
>NA|TRBJ2-2|TRBV2|NA
ASSEQGGGELF
>NA|TRBJ2-3|TRBV28|TRBD2
ASSGLAGGPRDTQY
>NA|TRBJ1-6|TRBV27|TRBD1
ASSFTGGGSPLH
>NA|TRBJ1-1|TRBV5-1|NA
ASSLAQGTEAF
>NA|TRBJ2-7|TRBV28|TRBD2
ASSPQGLAGGTSYEQY
>NA|TRBJ2-7|TRBV24-1|TRBD2
ATSAGGLAAYEQY
>NA|TRBJ1-2|TRBV10-3|NA
AISDISQGETGGYT
>NA|TRBJ1-1|TRBV11-2|NA
ASSLVITMNTEAF
>once|TRBJ1-1|TRBV13|NA
ASSLPGTPTEAF
>NA|TRBJ2-5|TRBV5-4|NA
ASRSGEVNPEY
>once|TRBJ1-4|TRBV4-1|TRBD1
ASSQDGTATVKLF
>NA|TRBJ1-2|TRBV29-1|TRBD1
SVSRDRWGYT